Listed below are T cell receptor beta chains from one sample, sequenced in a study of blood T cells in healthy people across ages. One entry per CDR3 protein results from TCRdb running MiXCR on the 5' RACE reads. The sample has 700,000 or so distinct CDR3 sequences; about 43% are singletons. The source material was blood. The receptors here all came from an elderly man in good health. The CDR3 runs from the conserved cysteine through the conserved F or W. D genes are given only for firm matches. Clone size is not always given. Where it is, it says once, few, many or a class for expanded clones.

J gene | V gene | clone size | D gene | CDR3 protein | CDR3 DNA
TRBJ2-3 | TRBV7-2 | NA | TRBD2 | CASSYGLAGTDTQYF | TGTGCCAGCAGCTACGGACTAGCGGGCACAGATACGCAGTATTTT
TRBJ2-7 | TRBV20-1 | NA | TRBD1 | CSAPMGDRGQQYF | TGCAGTGCTCCTATGGGAGACAGGGGACAGCAGTACTTC
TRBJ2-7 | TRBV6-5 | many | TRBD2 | CASSRTGTNAYEQYF | TGTGCCAGCAGTCGAACCGGGACTAATGCCTACGAGCAGTACTTC
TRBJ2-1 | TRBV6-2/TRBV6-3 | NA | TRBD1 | CASSYSGPQGALEQFF | TGTGCCAGCAGTTACTCGGGCCCGCAGGGGGCGTTGGAGCAGTTCTTC
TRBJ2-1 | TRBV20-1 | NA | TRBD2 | CSAREPKAGGSYNEQFF | TGCAGTGCTAGAGAGCCGAAAGCGGGAGGATCCTACAATGAGCAGTTCTTC
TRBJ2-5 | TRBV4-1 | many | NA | CASSQDLSRPVYQETQYF | TGCGCCAGCAGCCAAGATCTCTCCAGACCAGTTTACCAAGAGACCCAGTACTTC
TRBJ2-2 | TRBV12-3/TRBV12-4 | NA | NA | CASSLDQTGELFF | TGTGCCAGCAGTTTAGATCAGACCGGGGAGCTGTTTTTT
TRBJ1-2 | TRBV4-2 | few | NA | CASSPGRGSANYGYTF | TGTGCCAGCAGCCCCGGGAGGGGGTCTGCGAACTATGGCTACACCTTC
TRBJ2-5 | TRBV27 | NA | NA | CASSSTRQLPETQYF | TGTGCCAGCAGTTCCACCCGACAGCTCCCCGAGACCCAGTACTTC
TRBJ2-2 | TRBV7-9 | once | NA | CASSLYGGVTGELFF | TGTGCCAGCAGCTTATATGGCGGGGTCACCGGGGAGCTGTTTTTT
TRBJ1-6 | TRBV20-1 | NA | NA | CSARDRAVGNSPLHF | TGCAGTGCTAGAGATCGGGCTGTGGGGAATTCACCCCTCCACTTT
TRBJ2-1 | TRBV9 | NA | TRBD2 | CASSVGLAGKYNEQFF | TGTGCCAGCAGCGTAGGACTAGCGGGGAAATACAATGAGCAGTTCTTC
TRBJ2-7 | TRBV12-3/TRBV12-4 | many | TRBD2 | CASSLALRLAGHYEQYF | TGTGCCAGCAGTTTAGCGCTTAGACTAGCGGGACACTACGAGCAGTACTTC
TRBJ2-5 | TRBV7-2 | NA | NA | CASSTDQAKTQYF | TGTGCCAGCAGCACGGATCAGGCGAAGACCCAGTACTTC
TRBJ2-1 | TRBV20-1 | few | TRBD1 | CSVPDRARNEQFF | TGCAGTGTCCCGGACAGGGCGAGGAATGAGCAGTTCTTC
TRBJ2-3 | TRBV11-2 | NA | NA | CASSLGRIGNKADTQYF | TGTGCCAGCAGCTTAGGACGGATAGGGAATAAAGCAGATACGCAGTATTTT
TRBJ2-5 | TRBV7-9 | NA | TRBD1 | CASSARTGMETQYF | TGTGCCAGCAGCGCCCGGACAGGGATGGAGACCCAGTACTTC
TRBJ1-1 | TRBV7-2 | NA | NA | CASSFQGPSNTEAFF | TGTGCCAGCAGCTTTCAGGGCCCGTCAAACACTGAAGCTTTCTTT
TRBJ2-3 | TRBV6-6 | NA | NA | CASSDPSGPPGDTQYF | TGTGCCAGCAGTGACCCCAGCGGACCCCCAGGGGATACGCAGTATTTT
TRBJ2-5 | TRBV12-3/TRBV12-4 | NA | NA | CASSLNLETQYF | TGTGCCAGCAGTTTAAACTTGGAGACCCAGTACTTC
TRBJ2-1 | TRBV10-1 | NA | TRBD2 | CASSESRSGRGNEQFF | TGCGCCAGCAGTGAGTCGAGGAGCGGGAGGGGCAATGAGCAGTTCTTC
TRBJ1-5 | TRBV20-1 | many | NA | CSAGGKGSQPQHF | TGCAGTGCTGGAGGGAAGGGAAGCCAGCCCCAGCATTTT
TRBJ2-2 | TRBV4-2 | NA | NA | CASSQDQGTGELFF | TGTGCCAGCAGCCAAGATCAGGGGACCGGGGAGCTGTTTTTT
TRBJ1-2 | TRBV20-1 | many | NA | CSASVDDYGYTF | TGCAGTGCTTCCGTGGATGACTATGGCTACACCTTC
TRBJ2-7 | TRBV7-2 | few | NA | CASSPTGLHPDEQYF | TGTGCCAGCAGCCCGACGGGACTCCACCCTGACGAGCAGTACTTC
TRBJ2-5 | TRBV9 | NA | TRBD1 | CASSVRWDRGQETQYF | TGTGCCAGCAGCGTTCGATGGGACAGGGGCCAAGAGACCCAGTACTTC
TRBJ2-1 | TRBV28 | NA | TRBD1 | CASKSGQGDYNEQFF | TGTGCCAGCAAGTCGGGACAGGGGGACTACAATGAGCAGTTCTTC
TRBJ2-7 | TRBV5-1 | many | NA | CASSLGGRRYEQYF | TGCGCCAGCAGCTTGGGCGGACGGAGATACGAGCAGTACTTC
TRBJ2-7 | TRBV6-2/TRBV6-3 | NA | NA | CASRQIGQPEQYF | TGTGCCAGCAGACAGATCGGACAGCCCGAGCAGTACTTC